This record looks at one T cell receptor (beta chain) sequence and its context. The V gene's germline CDR1 is SEHNR and CDR2 FQNEAQ (reference sequence). This CDR3 comprises 15 residues. V gave up 5 bases and J gave up 1 base, with 14 bases separating them. In the original analysis: For nucleated cells, counts were estimated from reference gene primer amplification. Assay: immunoSEQ multiplex PCR; the TCRdb copy retains only in-frame clones and omits some. D and trimming were read from the DNA, whereas the V and J calls and clone size are those reported in that table. The sample carries 80,000 to 100,000 clones, around 75% recorded once. These data come from a study of blood T cell repertoires in COVID-19. Whole-study context: COVID-19 samples collected from the United States, Italy and Spain covered acute and convalescent phases.

This sequence joins TRBV7-9 and TRBJ2-5, with D possibly TRBD1 on 6 matching bases. The receptor's source is an elderly woman with active or convalescent COVID-19. Sequenced material: peripheral blood. CDR3 nucleotide sequence: TGTGCCAGCAGCCGGACAGACAGGATCCAAGAGACCCAGTACTTC. Translation gives CASSRTDRIQETQYF.